This TCR beta chain was obtained from a study of OX40 agonist ivuxolimab in advanced cancers. Overall study: Given to patients was ivuxolimab, an agonistic anti-OX40 (CD134) antibody. Patient treatment consisted of intravenous ivuxolimab administration every 2 weeks at 0.01 to 10 mg/kg.

The repertoire was sequenced with immunoSEQ multiplex PCR; TCRdb's copy has only in-frame clones and lacks some. The table records 80,000 or so clones, nearly 90% of them present only once. Germline CDR1 MNHNS, CDR2 SASEGT. Between the trimmed V and J ends, which lost 5 bases and 0 bases, there was a span of 7 bases. The CDR3 has 13 amino acids. For this clone: What it binds is not known.

Study-wide findings and caveats: In a subset of nonresponders, normalized T-cell clonal expansion was also low. At doses 0.1 to 3.0 mg/kg, CD4+ and CD8+ clones expanded.

This sequence joins TRBV6-1 and TRBJ1-1; D remains unclear. This receptor was obtained from an adult with an advanced solid tumor such as melanoma, head and neck, liver or kidney cancer. The sequenced sample was CD4+ or CD8+ T cells sorted from blood, obtained in a trial of the OX40 agonist ivuxolimab. CDR3 DNA: TGTGCCAGCAGTCTCATGATGAACACTGAAGCTTTCTTT. Amino acids: CASSLMMNTEAFF.